Detailed here is one T cell receptor (beta chain). Its cognate antigen is unknown. These donors, healthy bone marrow donors, were studied. The CDR3 totals 15 residues. In germline, CDR1 is SGHRS, CDR2 YFSETQ. V shed 4 bases and J 3 bases; nucleotides not matched to a gene: 4. This entry belongs to a study of cytomegalovirus exposure and HLA in healthy donors. A multiplex PCR was run with 60 Vbeta primers and 13 Jbeta primers. This table comes from immunoSEQ multiplex PCR, and its TCRdb copy is limited to in-frame clones, with some not included. This table has some 200,000 clones, under 80% appearing once. Study-level points and caveats: Data from an earlier analysis indicated that most TCR beta V segments were productive either about 87% or about 30% of the time. CMV serostatus was the sole immune exposure data available.

This sequence originates from a girl aged 2 to 9 in good health and CMV-seronegative. Sequencing was done on a sample of PBMCs. The chain recombines TRBV5-1 with TRBJ2-5, with 12 bases aligning to TRBD1. The CDR3 coding sequence is TGCGCCAGCAGCCCGGGACAGGGGGCGAAAGAGACCCAGTACTTC. Residues: CASSPGQGAKETQYF.